These 23 T cell receptor beta chains share one sample of origin, sequenced in a study of T cell repertoires in cytomegalovirus infection. TCRdb analysed the reads with MiXCR anew, one entry per CDR3 protein. The sample gives roughly 350,000 distinct CDR3 sequences, about 35% of which show up once; 13% is in the top ten. The antigens for these receptors are not known. This specimen consisted of cultured PBMCs, obtained from culture after CMV antigen stimulation. The receptor source for this set is a human donor in good health (CMV status not recorded). Some clones in this sample may be carry-over from other donors' samples.

This clonotype appeared many times. This chain links TRBV7-9 with TRBJ1-1, with TRBD1 identical over 7 bases. CDR3 length equals 14 residues. Per germline, CDR1 SEHNR and CDR2 FQNEAQ (reference sequence). V lost 5 bases to trimming and J lost 6 bases; unmatched junction nucleotides: 9. CDR3 loop: CASSPRQGPAEAFF. The CDR3 coding sequence is TGTGCCAGCAGCCCCAGACAGGGACCGGCTGAAGCTTTCTTT. Looking up the rest from reference TRBV7-9 and TRBJ1-1 gives the full variable domain: DTGVSQNPRHKITKRGQNVTFRCDPISEHNRLYWYRQTLGQGPEFLTYFQNEAQLEKSRLLSDRFSAERPKGSFSTLEIQRTEQGDSAMYLCASSPRQGPAEAFFGQGTRLTVV.

This clonotype occurred a few times. This rearrangement joins TRBV5-6 to TRBJ2-7, with TRBD2 as a possible D gene (5 bases). CDR3 length: 13 residues. Germline CDR1 and CDR2: SGHDT and YYEEEE. V dropped 4 bases and J dropped 6 bases, with 14 bases sitting between them. The DNA of the CDR3 is TGTGCCAGCAGCCCCGGAGGATTTGGCGAGCAGTACTTC. Protein: CASSPGGFGEQYF.

This chain joins TRBV5-6 and TRBJ2-1; 8 bases match TRBD2. The length of the CDR3 is 17 residues. Germline V gene sequence: CDR1 SGHDT, CDR2 YYEEEE. Losses at the gene ends were 2 bases for V and 5 bases for J; bases not matched to a gene: 12. The DNA of the CDR3 is TGTGCCAGCAGCTTCGGACCGGGACTAGTGATGGACAATGAGCAGTTCTTC. It codes for CASSFGPGLVMDNEQFF.

V and J are TRBV7-2 and TRBJ2-7; TRBD2 aligns across 7 bases. Germline CDR1 reads SGHTA; CDR2 reads FQGNSA. Losses at the gene ends were 4 bases for V and 2 bases for J; bases not matched to a gene: 8. The CDR3 runs 15 residues. CDR3 loop: CASSSRDYDTYEQYF. The DNA of the CDR3 is TGTGCCAGCAGCTCCCGGGACTACGACACCTACGAGCAGTACTTC.

V gene TRBV2 combines with J gene TRBJ2-1; D may be TRBD1 (6 bases). Germline CDR1 SNHLY, CDR2 FYNNEI. The CDR3 runs to 13 residues. V gave up 5 bases and J gave up 4 bases, with 9 bases separating them. The DNA of the CDR3 is TGTGCCAGCAGTAAAGGACAGTACAATGAGCAGTTCTTC. Encoded protein: CASSKGQYNEQFF.

The rearrangement uses TRBV10-2 and TRBJ2-3; 13 bases align to TRBD2. This CDR3 comprises 16 residues. V gave up 5 bases and J gave up 2 bases; unmatched junction bases: 4. Germline assignment: CDR1 WSHSY and CDR2 SAAADI. Written as DNA, the CDR3 is TGCGCCAGCAGTAGGGGACTAGCGGGAACCACAGATACGCAGTATTTT. It translates to CASSRGLAGTTDTQYF.

This clonotype was detected a few times. This chain links TRBV7-2 with TRBJ2-5; D possibly matches TRBD1 or TRBD2 (5 bases each). CDR1 is SGHTA and CDR2 is FQGNSA in the germline V gene. Trimming stripped 5 bases from V and 2 bases from J, with 15 bases between. The CDR3 has 15 residues. Written as DNA, the CDR3 is TGTGCCAGCAGCGTCCGGGACCGTTCACAAGAGACCCAGTACTTC. Translated: CASSVRDRSQETQYF.

The J gene is TRBJ1-1, the V gene TRBV20-1; D is perhaps TRBD1 (5 bases). The CDR3 is made up of 12 amino acids. Germline CDR1 reads DFQATT; CDR2 reads SNEGSKA (reference sequence). Trimming took off 6 bases at V and 9 bases at J, with 17 bases between the two ends. CDR3 sequence reads: CSASSGTSKAFF. In nucleotides, the CDR3 is TGCAGTGCAAGTTCCGGGACTTCGAAAGCTTTCTTT.

This clonotype has more than one count but fewer than ten. CDR3 bases: TGTGCCAGCAGCTCCCCCAACAGGGGGCACAACGAGCAGTACTTC. This encodes CASSSPNRGHNEQYF. The chain combines TRBV7-2 with TRBJ2-7; 9 bases line up with TRBD1. V shed 4 bases and J 5 bases; nucleotides not matched to a gene: 9. Per the germline V gene, CDR1 is SGHTA and CDR2 is FQGNSA. This CDR3 spans 15 amino acids.

This clonotype was recorded a few times. The chain uses TRBV7-2 and TRBJ2-3; D is uncertain. Germline loops: CDR1 SGHTA, CDR2 FQGNSA. Trimming cost V 4 bases and J 2 bases, with 10 bases left between them. This CDR3 has 14 amino acids. CDR3 sequence reads: CASSSREYTDTQYF. As DNA, the CDR3 is TGTGCCAGCAGCTCCCGCGAGTACACAGATACGCAGTATTTT. Using reference TRBV7-2 and TRBJ2-3 for the parts outside the CDR3, the full variable domain is GAGVSQSPSNKVTEKGKDVELRCDPISGHTALYWYRQSLGQGLEFLIYFQGNSAPDKSGLPSDRFSAERTGGSVSTLTIQRTQQEDSAVYLCASSSREYTDTQYFGPGTRLTVL.

This rearrangement joins TRBV27 to TRBJ1-2; D is ambiguous. Trimming took off 0 bases at V and 2 bases at J, with 13 bases between the two ends. The length of the CDR3 is 16 residues. The germline V gene has CDR1 MNHEY and CDR2 SMNVEV (reference sequence). CDR3 bases: TGTGCCAGCAGTTTATCTGTAGAAACCTTGAACTATGGCTACACCTTC. Amino acid sequence: CASSLSVETLNYGYTF.

The rearrangement uses TRBV15 and TRBJ1-1, with unresolved D. CDR1 is LNHNV and CDR2 is YYDKDF in the germline V gene (reference sequence). Trimming left V 0 bases short and J 0 bases short, with 5 bases between. This CDR3 has 14 amino acids. The CDR3 loop is CATSRDRVNTEAFF. In DNA, the CDR3 is TGTGCCACCAGCAGAGATCGGGTGAACACTGAAGCTTTCTTT.

This clonotype has a handful of counts. The DNA of the CDR3 is TGCGCCAGCAGCCAAGAAGTAAACACTGAAGCTTTCTTT. Translating it yields CASSQEVNTEAFF. This sequence joins TRBV4-3 and TRBJ1-1; D is undetermined. Germline values: CDR1 LGHNA, CDR2 YSLEER. The CDR3 has 13 amino acids. Trimming took off 0 bases at V and 2 bases at J, with 4 bases between the two ends.

This clonotype was observed a handful of times. This chain uses TRBV7-8 with TRBJ2-7; D remains unclear. V lost 2 bases and J 3 bases, leaving 11 bases between the germline ends. CDR1 SGHVS and CDR2 FQNEAQ come from the germline V gene. The CDR3 contains 14 residues. DNA of the CDR3: TGTGCCAGCAGCTTACGTTCGAGGAGCTACGAGCAGTACTTC. Protein: CASSLRSRSYEQYF.

In its sample, this clonotype was seen a few times. This chain uses TRBV7-6 with TRBJ2-5; a weak D match, TRBD2 (5 bases). Trimming removed 5 bases from V and 5 bases from J, with 15 bases in between. This CDR3 is 14 amino acids long. Germline V gives CDR1 SGHVS, CDR2 FNYEAQ. CDR3 DNA: TGTGCCAGCAGCCAGACGAGGGTCCTTGAGACCCAGTACTTC. It codes for CASSQTRVLETQYF.

The chain uses TRBV7-9 and TRBJ1-1; D not resolved. Trimming removed 5 bases from V and 4 bases from J, with 20 bases in between. The CDR3 length is 16 residues. Germline V lookup: CDR1 SEHNR, CDR2 FQNEAQ (reference sequence). Here the CDR3 reads CASSLPQSSPGTEAFF. CDR3 nucleotide sequence: TGTGCCAGCAGCCTACCCCAGTCCTCCCCCGGCACTGAAGCTTTCTTT.

J is TRBJ1-4 and V is TRBV15; D not certain. This CDR3 has 13 residues. Germline values: CDR1 LNHNV, CDR2 YYDKDF (reference sequence). Between the trimmed V and J ends, which lost 0 bases and 5 bases, there was a span of 4 bases. CDR3 sequence: CATSRDVNEKLFF. The CDR3 DNA sequence: TGTGCCACCAGCAGAGATGTAAATGAAAAACTGTTTTTT.

This sequence joins TRBV12-5 and TRBJ2-1; either TRBD1 or TRBD2 may supply D (5 bases each). The CDR3 extends over 15 amino acids. Germline loops: CDR1 LGHNT, CDR2 FRNRAP. V lost 3 bases and J 10 bases, leaving 19 bases between the germline ends. The CDR3 DNA reads TGTGCTAGTGGTTTCCGAGGGGACGCCCTCGGGGAGCAGTTCTTC. As protein: CASGFRGDALGEQFF. The variable domain in full, completed from reference TRBV12-5 and TRBJ2-1, reads DARVTQTPRHKVTEMGQEVTMRCQPILGHNTVFWYRQTMMQGLELLAYFRNRAPLDDSGMPKDRFSAEMPDATLATLKIQPSEPRDSAVYFCASGFRGDALGEQFFGPGTRLTVL.

The chain combines TRBV7-2 with TRBJ1-3; the D is unclear. The germline CDR1 and CDR2 sequences are SGHTA and FQGNSA. The CDR3 length is 16 residues. V shed 2 bases and J shed 0 bases, with 11 bases lying between them. The CDR3 is CASSLRRRSSGNTIYF. The CDR3 DNA reads as TGTGCCAGCAGCTTAAGAAGGCGTAGCTCTGGAAACACCATATATTTT.

This clonotype was counted ten times or more. DNA for the CDR3: TGTGCCAGCAGCGACGGGACTAGCGGGAGGCATGAGCAGTTCTTC. Translation gives CASSDGTSGRHEQFF. V usage is TRBV7-3 and J usage is TRBJ2-1, with 15 bases that match TRBD2. This CDR3 has 15 amino acids. Germline CDR1 is SGHTA and CDR2 is FQGTGA. The trim removed 5 bases at V and 8 bases at J, leaving 4 bases unmatched.

This clonotype was seen only a few times. J is TRBJ2-1 and V is TRBV19; no clear D. The CDR3 covers 13 residues. CDR1 is LNHDA, CDR2 SQIVND, per germline (reference sequence). Trimming cost V 4 bases and J 8 bases, with 12 bases left between them. CDR3 bases: TGTGCCAGTAGTACCGGCCCTGGGGATGAGCAGTTCTTC. Translation gives CASSTGPGDEQFF.

CDR3: CASSSGPGNQPQHF. In DNA, the CDR3 is TGTGCCAGCAGTTCCGGACCGGGCAATCAGCCCCAGCATTTT. The chain joins TRBV28 to TRBJ1-5; the D is unclear. Looked up from germline, CDR1 is MDHEN and CDR2 is SYDVKM. V was pared by 4 bases and J by 2 bases, with 9 bases between. This CDR3 region has 14 residues.

This CDR3 is CASSEQSYNEQFF. The CDR3 DNA follows: TGTGCCAGCAGTGAACAGTCCTACAATGAGCAGTTCTTC. The chain recombines TRBV2 with TRBJ2-1; no firm D call. The V end lost 2 bases, the J end lost 1 base, and 3 bases lay between the germline ends. From germline, CDR1 is SNHLY and CDR2 FYNNEI. This CDR3 is built from 13 residues.